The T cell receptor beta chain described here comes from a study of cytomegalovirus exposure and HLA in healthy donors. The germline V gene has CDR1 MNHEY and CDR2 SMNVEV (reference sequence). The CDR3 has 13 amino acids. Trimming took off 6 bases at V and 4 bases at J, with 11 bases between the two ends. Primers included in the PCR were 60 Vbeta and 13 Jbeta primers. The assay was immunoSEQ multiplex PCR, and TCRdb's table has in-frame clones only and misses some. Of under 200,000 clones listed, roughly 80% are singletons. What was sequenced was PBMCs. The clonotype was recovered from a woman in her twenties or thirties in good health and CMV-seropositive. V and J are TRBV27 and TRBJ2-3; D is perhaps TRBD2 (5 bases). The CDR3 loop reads CASSLGLADTQYF. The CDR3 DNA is TGTGCCAGCAGCTTAGGACTCGCAGATACGCAGTATTTT.